This TCR beta chain was identified during a study of T-cell reconstitution after alpha-beta-depleted transplantation in children. Whole-study findings and limits: The authors attributed T-cell counts and diversity one year after transplant mostly to newly produced T cells. Several patients had high TCRbeta diversity at day 60; it came from surviving recipient T cells and thymic progenitors. Several hundred expanded graft clones reportedly were the source of alpha-beta T cells about two months after transplant.

Of note for this clonotype: The antigen is undetermined.

V lost 0 bases and J lost 6; bases outside the gene matches: 6. This CDR3 has 15 residues. Germline V gene data show CDR1 as LGHNA and CDR2 as YSLEER. Preparation of the TCRbeta library involved a method that used unique molecular identifiers. One entry per CDR3 protein, called by TCRdb with MiXCR from the PCR reads. The table lists more than 15,000 distinct CDR3 sequences, roughly 12% of them singletons. The source is a boy less than two years old who had a stem cell transplant for Wiskott-Aldrich syndrome, so the T cells may come from the graft donor. Material: PBMCs, mostly from graft donor cells, obtained 180 days after TCRalphabeta/CD19-depleted stem cell transplant. The rearrangement links TRBV4-3 to TRBJ2-7; 9 bases are shared with TRBD1. The CDR3 region has the DNA TGCGCCAGCAGCCAAGAGGTCAGGACAGGGGCCGAGCAGTACTTC. Protein sequence: CASSQEVRTGAEQYF.